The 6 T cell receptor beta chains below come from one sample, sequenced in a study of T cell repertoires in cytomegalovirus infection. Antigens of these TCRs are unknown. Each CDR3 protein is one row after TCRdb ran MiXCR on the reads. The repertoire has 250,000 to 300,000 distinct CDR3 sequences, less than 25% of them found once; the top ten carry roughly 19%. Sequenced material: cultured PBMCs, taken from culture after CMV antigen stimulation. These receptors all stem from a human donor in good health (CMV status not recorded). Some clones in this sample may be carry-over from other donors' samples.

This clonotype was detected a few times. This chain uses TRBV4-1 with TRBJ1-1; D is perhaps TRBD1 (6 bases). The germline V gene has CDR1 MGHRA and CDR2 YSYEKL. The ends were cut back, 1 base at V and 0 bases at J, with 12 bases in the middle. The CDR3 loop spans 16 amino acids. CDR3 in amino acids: CASSQGTVVMNTEAFF. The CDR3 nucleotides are TGCGCCAGCAGCCAAGGGACAGTCGTAATGAACACTGAAGCTTTCTTT.

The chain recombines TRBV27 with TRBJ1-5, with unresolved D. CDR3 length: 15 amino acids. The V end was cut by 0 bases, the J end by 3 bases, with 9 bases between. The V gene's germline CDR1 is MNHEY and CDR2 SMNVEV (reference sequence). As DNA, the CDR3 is TGTGCCAGCAGTTTATCAGGATTTAACAATCAGCCCCAGCATTTT. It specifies CASSLSGFNNQPQHF.

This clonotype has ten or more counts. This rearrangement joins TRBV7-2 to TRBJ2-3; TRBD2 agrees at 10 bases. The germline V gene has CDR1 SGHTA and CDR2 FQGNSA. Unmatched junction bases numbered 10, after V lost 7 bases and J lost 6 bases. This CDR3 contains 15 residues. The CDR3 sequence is CASIGAGGPVDTQYF. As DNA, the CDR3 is TGTGCCAGCATCGGAGCGGGAGGGCCGGTGGATACGCAGTATTTT.

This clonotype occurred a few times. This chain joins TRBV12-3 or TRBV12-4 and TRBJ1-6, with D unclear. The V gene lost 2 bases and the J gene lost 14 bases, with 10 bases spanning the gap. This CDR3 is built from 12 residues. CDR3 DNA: TGTGCCAGCAGTTTACATTCTGGGACCCTCCACTTT. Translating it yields CASSLHSGTLHF.

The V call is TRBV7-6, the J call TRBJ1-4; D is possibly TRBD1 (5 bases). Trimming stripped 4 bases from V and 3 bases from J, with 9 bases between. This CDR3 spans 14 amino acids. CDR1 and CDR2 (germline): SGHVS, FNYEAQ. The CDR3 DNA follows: TGTGCCAGCAGCTCCGGACAAGCTAATGAAAAACTGTTTTTT. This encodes CASSSGQANEKLFF.

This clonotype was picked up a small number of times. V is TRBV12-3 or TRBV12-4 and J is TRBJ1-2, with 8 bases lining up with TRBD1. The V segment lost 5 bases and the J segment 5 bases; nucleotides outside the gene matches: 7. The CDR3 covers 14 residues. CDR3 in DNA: TGTGCCAGCAGTACGACAGGGGCAAATTATGGCTACACCTTC. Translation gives CASSTTGANYGYTF.